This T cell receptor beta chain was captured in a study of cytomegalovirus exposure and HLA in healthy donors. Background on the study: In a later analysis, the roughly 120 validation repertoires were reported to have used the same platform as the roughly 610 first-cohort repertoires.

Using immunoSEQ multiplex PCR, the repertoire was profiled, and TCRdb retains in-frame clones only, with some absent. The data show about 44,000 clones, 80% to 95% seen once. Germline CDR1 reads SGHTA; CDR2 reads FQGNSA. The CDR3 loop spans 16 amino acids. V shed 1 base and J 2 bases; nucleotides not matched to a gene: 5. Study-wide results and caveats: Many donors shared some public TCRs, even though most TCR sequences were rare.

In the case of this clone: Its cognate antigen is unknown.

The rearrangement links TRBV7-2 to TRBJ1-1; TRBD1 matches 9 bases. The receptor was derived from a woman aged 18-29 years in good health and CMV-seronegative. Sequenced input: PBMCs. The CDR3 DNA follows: TGTGCCAGCAGCTTAGGCCCGGGACAGGGCAACACTGAAGCTTTCTTT. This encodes CASSLGPGQGNTEAFF.